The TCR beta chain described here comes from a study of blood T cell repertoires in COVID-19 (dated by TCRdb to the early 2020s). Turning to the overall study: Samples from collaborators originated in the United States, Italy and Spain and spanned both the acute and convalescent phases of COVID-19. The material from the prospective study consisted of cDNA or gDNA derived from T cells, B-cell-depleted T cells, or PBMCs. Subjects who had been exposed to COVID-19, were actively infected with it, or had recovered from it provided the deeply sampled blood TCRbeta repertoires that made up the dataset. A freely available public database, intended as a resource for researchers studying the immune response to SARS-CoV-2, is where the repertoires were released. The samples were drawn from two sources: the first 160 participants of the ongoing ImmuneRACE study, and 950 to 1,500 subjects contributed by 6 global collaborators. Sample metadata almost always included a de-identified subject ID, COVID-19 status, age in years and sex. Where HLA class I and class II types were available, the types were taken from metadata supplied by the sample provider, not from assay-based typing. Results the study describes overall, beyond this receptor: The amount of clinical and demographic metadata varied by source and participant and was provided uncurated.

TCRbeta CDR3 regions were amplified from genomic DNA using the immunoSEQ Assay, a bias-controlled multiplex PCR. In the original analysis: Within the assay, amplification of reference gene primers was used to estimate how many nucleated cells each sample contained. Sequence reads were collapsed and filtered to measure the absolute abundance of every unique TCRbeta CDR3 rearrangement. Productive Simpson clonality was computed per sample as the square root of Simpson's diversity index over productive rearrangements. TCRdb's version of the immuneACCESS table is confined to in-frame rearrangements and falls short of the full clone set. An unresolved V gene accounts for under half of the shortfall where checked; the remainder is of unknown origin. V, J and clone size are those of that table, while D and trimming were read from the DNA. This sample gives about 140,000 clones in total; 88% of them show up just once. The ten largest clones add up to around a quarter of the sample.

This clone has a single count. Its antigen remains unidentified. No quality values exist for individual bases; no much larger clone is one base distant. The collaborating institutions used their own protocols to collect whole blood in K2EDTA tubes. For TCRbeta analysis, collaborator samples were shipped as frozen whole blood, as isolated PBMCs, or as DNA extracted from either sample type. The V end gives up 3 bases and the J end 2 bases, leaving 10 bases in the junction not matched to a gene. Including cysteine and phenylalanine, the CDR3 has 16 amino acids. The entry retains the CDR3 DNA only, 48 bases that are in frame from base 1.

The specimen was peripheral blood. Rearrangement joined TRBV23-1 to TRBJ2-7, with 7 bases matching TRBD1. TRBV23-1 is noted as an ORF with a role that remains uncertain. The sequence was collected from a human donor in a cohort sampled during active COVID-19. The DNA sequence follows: TGCGCCAGCAGTCACAAGGCTGACAGGGCGACCTACGAGCAGTACTTC. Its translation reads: CASSHKADRATYEQYF.